The T cell receptor (beta chain) described here comes from a study of blood T cell repertoires in COVID-19. Study-wide background: Sample material is recorded as cDNA or gDNA derived from T cells, B-cell-depleted T cells, or PBMCs.

TCRdb's table, derived via immunoSEQ multiplex PCR, lists solely in-frame clones and lacks some. The top ten hold about 3.2% of the sample, which has 140,000 to 150,000 clones, 75% to 90% seen once. The CDR3 covers 15 residues. Trimming took 2 bases from V and 2 from J, leaving 12 bases between them. Germline V gene lookup returns CDR1 SGHRS and CDR2 YFSETQ. The J gene is TRBJ2-3, the V gene TRBV5-1; D remains ambiguous. The sequenced sample consisted of peripheral blood. This TCR came from a man in his sixties with active or convalescent COVID-19. DNA for the CDR3: TGCGCCAGCAGCTTAAACAGCCTGACCACAGATACGCAGTATTTT. Translated: CASSLNSLTTDTQYF.